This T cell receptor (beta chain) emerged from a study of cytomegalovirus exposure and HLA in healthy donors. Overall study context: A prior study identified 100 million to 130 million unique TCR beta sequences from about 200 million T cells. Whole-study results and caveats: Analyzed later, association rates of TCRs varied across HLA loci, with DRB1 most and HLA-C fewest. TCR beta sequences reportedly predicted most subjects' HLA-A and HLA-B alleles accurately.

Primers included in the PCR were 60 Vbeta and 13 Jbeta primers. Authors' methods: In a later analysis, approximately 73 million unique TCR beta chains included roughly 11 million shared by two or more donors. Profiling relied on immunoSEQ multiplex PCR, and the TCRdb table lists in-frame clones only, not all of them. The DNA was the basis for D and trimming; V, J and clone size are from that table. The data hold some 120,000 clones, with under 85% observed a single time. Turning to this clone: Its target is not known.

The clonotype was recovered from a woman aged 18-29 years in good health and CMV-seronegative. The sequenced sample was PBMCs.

CDR3 sequence (DNA): TGTGCCAGCGAGGTGGCAGGGTCTAACACTGAAGCTTTCTTT. Its protein is CASEVAGSNTEAFF. The V gene is TRBV2, the J gene TRBJ1-1, with TRBD1 as a possible D gene (5 bases). V dropped 8 bases and J dropped 2 bases, with 15 bases sitting between them. The CDR3 covers 14 residues. Germline loops: CDR1 SNHLY, CDR2 FYNNEI.